This T cell receptor (beta chain) was recorded in a study of blood T cell repertoires in COVID-19 (dated by TCRdb to 2018 to 2021). Context from the whole study: Collaborator samples came from the United States, Italy and Spain and covered acute and convalescent phases of COVID-19. A freely available public database, intended as a resource for researchers studying the immune response to SARS-CoV-2, is where the repertoires were released. The material from the prospective study consisted of cDNA or gDNA derived from T cells, B-cell-depleted T cells, or PBMCs. Where available, HLA class I and class II types were obtained from metadata supplied by the sample provider rather than from assay-based typing. The dataset comprised deeply sampled blood TCRbeta repertoires from subjects exposed to, actively infected with, or recovered from COVID-19. Samples were obtained from the ongoing ImmuneRACE study (first 160 participants) and from about 1,300 subjects provided by 6 global collaborators. The sample metadata nearly always contained a de-identified subject ID, COVID-19 status, age in years and sex.

The collaborating institutions used their own protocols to collect whole blood in K2EDTA tubes. For TCRbeta analysis, collaborator samples were shipped as frozen whole blood, as isolated PBMCs, or as DNA extracted from either sample type. The germline V gene specifies SGHTA as CDR1 and FQGNSA as CDR2. V lost 4 bases and J lost 0 bases; the stretch between them is 10 bases long. From its cysteine to its phenylalanine, the CDR3 spans 14 amino acids. Only the CDR3 region is kept as DNA, spanning 42 bases read in frame from base 1. For this clone: The antigen it binds to is not known. No base qualities exist here, and no much larger clone lies one base off it.

TCRbeta CDR3 regions were amplified from genomic DNA by means of the immunoSEQ Assay, a bias-controlled multiplex PCR. In the paper's pipeline: The number of nucleated cells in each sample was estimated from the amplification of reference gene primers within the assay. Sequence reads were collapsed and filtered to measure the absolute abundance of every unique TCRbeta CDR3 rearrangement. For each sample, productive Simpson clonality was calculated as the square root of Simpson's diversity index across productive rearrangements. In TCRdb, the immuneACCESS table is reduced to in-frame sequences with V and J assigned. These tables do not hold every clone; where another copy was compared, an unresolved V gene accounts for under half, and the others remain unexplained. V, J and clone size are those of that table, while D and trimming were read from the DNA. The sample contains 95,000 to 150,000 clones, around four fifths of them found a single time. The ten largest clones take up under 20% of the sample.

The paper as a whole reports these results and caveats: The amount of clinical and demographic metadata varied by source and participant and was provided uncurated.

Input material: peripheral blood. The sequence came from a man between 60 and 70 years old with active or convalescent COVID-19. Here the chain combines TRBV7-2 and TRBJ2-7; TRBD1 is a weak D gene call, 5 bases matching. DNA sequence: TGTGCCAGCAGCTGGGGCCATAGCTCCTACGAGCAGTACTTC. This encodes CASSWGHSSYEQYF. The variable domain in full, with residues beyond the CDR3 obtained from the reference TRBV7-2 and TRBJ2-7 genes, is GAGVSQSPSNKVTEKGKDVELRCDPISGHTALYWYRQSLGQGLEFLIYFQGNSAPDKSGLPSDRFSAERTGGSVSTLTIQRTQQEDSAVYLCASSWGHSSYEQYFGPGTRLTVT.